This T cell receptor (beta chain) was profiled in a study of OX40 agonist ivuxolimab in advanced cancers. Data came from immunoSEQ multiplex PCR; TCRdb stores just in-frame clones and leaves some out. This sample has over 80,000 clones, with around nine tenths found just once. The V gene's germline CDR1 is MNHNS and CDR2 SASEGT. The V segment lost 7 bases and the J segment 4 bases; nucleotides outside the gene matches: 5. The length of the CDR3 is 14 residues. Sequences were derived from CD4+ or CD8+ T cells sorted from blood, sampled in a trial of the OX40 agonist ivuxolimab. This sequence joins TRBV6-1 and TRBJ2-5; 11 nucleotides match TRBD2. This sequence was found in an adult with an advanced solid tumor such as melanoma, head and neck, liver or kidney cancer. The CDR3, as DNA: TGTGCCAGCACTGTAGCGGGAGGGAGAGAGACCCAGTACTTC. Amino acid sequence: CASTVAGGRETQYF.